These T cell receptor beta chains were read from a single sample in a study of PD-L1 blockade in urothelial cancer. The assay was immunoSEQ multiplex PCR, and TCRdb's table has in-frame clones only and misses some. In the table there are 40,000 to 45,000 clones, less than 95% of which are singletons. Sample: PBMCs, taken around atezolizumab (anti-PD-L1) treatment. These receptors all come from a man aged 65 to 85 with urothelial cancer. CDR3s include the opening cysteine and the closing phenylalanine or tryptophan. The order of the fields is J gene, D gene, V gene, clone size, CDR3 protein, CDR3 DNA. The D gene is left open where the match is weak. A row's size may be missing; if present it is once, few, many or a size class.

>TRBJ1-4|NA|TRBV28|NA
CASRPRTGSVNEKLFF
TGTGCCAGCAGGCCGAGAACAGGGTCAGTTAATGAAAAACTGTTTTTT
>TRBJ1-2|TRBD1|TRBV19|few
CASQGQPKGYTF
TGTGCCAGCCAGGGACAGCCCAAAGGCTACACCTTC
>TRBJ2-6|NA|TRBV6-5|NA
CASSSTGSGANVLTF
TGTGCCAGCAGCTCAACAGGCTCTGGGGCCAACGTCCTGACTTTC
>TRBJ2-1|NA|TRBV19|NA
CASSIGGLNEQFF
TGTGCCAGTAGTATAGGTGGACTAAATGAGCAGTTCTTC
>TRBJ1-1|NA|TRBV19|few
CASAFEGGLNTEAFF
TGTGCCAGTGCCTTTGAGGGCGGACTGAACACTGAAGCTTTCTTT
>TRBJ2-7|NA|TRBV15|NA
CATSPRQAGGEQYF
TGTGCCACCAGCCCCCGACAGGCCGGCGGGGAGCAGTACTTC
>TRBJ2-1|TRBD2|TRBV25-1|NA
CASSEGTSAHNEQFF
TGTGCCAGCAGTGAGGGGACTAGCGCCCACAATGAGCAGTTCTTC
>TRBJ1-1|TRBD1|TRBV2|once
CASSKHRQGADTEAFF
TGTGCCAGCAGTAAGCATCGACAGGGGGCGGACACTGAAGCTTTCTTT
>TRBJ1-3|TRBD1|TRBV9|NA
CASSDRGSNGNTIYF
TGTGCCAGCAGCGACAGGGGGAGTAATGGAAACACCATATATTTT
>TRBJ2-1|TRBD2|TRBV27|NA
CASNLSGRVQQFF
TGTGCCAGCAACTTAAGTGGGAGGGTTCAGCAGTTCTTC
>TRBJ1-3|NA|TRBV28|NA
CASSLFTDSGNTIYF
TGTGCCAGCAGTTTATTCACAGACTCTGGAAACACCATATATTTT
>TRBJ2-3|NA|TRBV19|NA
CASSISARRGSSTDTQYF
TGTGCCAGTAGTATATCAGCGAGGCGGGGATCTAGCACAGATACGCAGTATTTT
>TRBJ2-5|TRBD2|TRBV11-2|NA
CASQRGGVETQYF
TGTGCCAGCCAACGCGGGGGTGTGGAGACCCAGTACTTC
>TRBJ2-1|TRBD1|TRBV5-1|few
CASATGQVPNEQFF
TGCGCCAGCGCAACGGGACAGGTACCAAATGAGCAGTTCTTC
>TRBJ2-1|TRBD2|TRBV7-6|NA
CASSLTTSGILNEQFF
TGTGCCAGCAGCCTGACGACTAGCGGGATACTAAATGAGCAGTTCTTC
>TRBJ1-4|NA|TRBV30|NA
CALLQDHNEKLFF
TGTGCCTTATTACAGGACCATAATGAAAAACTGTTTTTT
>TRBJ1-5|TRBD1|TRBV19|NA
CASSKIQGDYYSNQPQHF
TGTGCCAGTAGTAAAATACAGGGGGACTATTATAGCAATCAGCCCCAGCATTTT
>TRBJ2-2|NA|TRBV15|once
CATSRASGELFF
TGTGCCACCAGCAGAGCGTCCGGGGAGCTGTTTTTT
>TRBJ2-2|NA|TRBV19|NA
CASSINPTTGELFF
TGTGCCAGTAGTATAAACCCTACCACCGGGGAGCTGTTTTTT
>TRBJ2-5|TRBD2|TRBV7-2|NA
CASSPKRGPSRETQYF
TGTGCCAGCAGCCCCAAGCGGGGTCCCTCAAGGGAGACCCAGTACTTC
>TRBJ2-5|TRBD1|TRBV23-1|NA
CASRERTGVPETQYF
TGCGCCAGCAGAGAAAGGACAGGGGTTCCAGAGACCCAGTACTTC
>TRBJ2-1|TRBD2|TRBV2|NA
CASTSGGRAGEQFF
TGTGCCAGCACGAGTGGCGGGAGGGCTGGAGAGCAGTTCTTC
>TRBJ1-1|TRBD1|TRBV19|NA
CASSVGTGGAFF
TGTGCCAGTAGTGTCGGGACAGGGGGAGCTTTCTTT
>TRBJ1-3|NA|TRBV7-8|NA
CASSPLVWRAIGGNTIYF
TGTGCCAGCAGCCCTTTGGTGTGGAGGGCAATAGGAGGAAACACCATATATTTT
>TRBJ2-2|NA|TRBV5-1|NA
CASTALTANTGELFF
TGCGCCAGCACCGCATTGACAGCTAACACCGGGGAGCTGTTTTTT
>TRBJ2-2|TRBD1|TRBV6-5|NA
CARGQGGELTGELFF
TGTGCCAGGGGACAGGGTGGGGAATTGACCGGGGAGCTGTTTTTT
>TRBJ2-3|NA|TRBV11-2|NA
CASSPGGLGGDTQYF
TGTGCCAGCAGCCCAGGGGGACTGGGTGGAGATACGCAGTATTTT
>TRBJ2-5|TRBD1|TRBV15|NA
CATSPTRGFHETQYF
TGTGCCACCAGTCCCACCAGGGGGTTTCACGAGACCCAGTACTTC
>TRBJ1-3|NA|TRBV2|NA
CASRPGASGNTIYF
TGTGCCAGCAGACCTGGGGCTTCTGGAAACACCATATATTTT
>TRBJ2-1|TRBD2|TRBV6-1|NA
CASSESSSGSYNEQFF
TGTGCCAGCAGTGAATCGTCCAGCGGGAGCTACAATGAGCAGTTCTTC
>TRBJ2-5|TRBD2|TRBV6-1|NA
CASRTGGPMETQYF
TGTGCCAGCAGAACGGGAGGGCCGATGGAGACCCAGTACTTC
>TRBJ2-1|NA|TRBV9|once
CASSALALSYNEQFF
TGTGCCAGCAGCGCTTTAGCATTGTCCTACAATGAGCAGTTCTTC
>TRBJ2-1|TRBD2|TRBV7-9|NA
CASSLGTSGRGSYNEQFF
TGTGCCAGCAGCTTAGGAACTAGCGGGAGAGGGTCCTACAATGAGCAGTTCTTC
>TRBJ1-2|NA|TRBV7-2|NA
CASSVGQFNYGYTF
TGTGCCAGCAGCGTTGGACAGTTTAACTATGGCTACACCTTC
>TRBJ2-5|NA|TRBV9|NA
CASSVGLMETQYF
TGTGCCAGCAGCGTAGGACTAATGGAGACCCAGTACTTC
>TRBJ2-4|TRBD1|TRBV19|NA
CASSIGTGGLNIQYF
TGTGCCAGTAGTATTGGGACAGGGGGCTTAAACATTCAGTACTTC
>TRBJ2-5|TRBD1|TRBV18|NA
CASSSGTGGAETQYF
TGTGCCAGCTCATCAGGGACAGGGGGTGCGGAGACCCAGTACTTC
>TRBJ2-1|NA|TRBV25-1|NA
CASREDSYNEQFF
TGTGCCAGCAGGGAGGACTCCTACAATGAGCAGTTCTTC
>TRBJ1-2|NA|TRBV29-1|NA
CSVETQGYYGYTF
TGCAGCGTTGAAACCCAGGGGTACTATGGCTACACCTTC
>TRBJ1-5|NA|TRBV15|NA
CATSNEAGGDQPQHF
TGTGCCACCAGCAACGAAGCTGGGGGGGATCAGCCCCAGCATTTT
>TRBJ2-5|NA|TRBV6-5|NA
CASRYSGKGTQYF
TGTGCCAGCAGGTACTCGGGCAAAGGGACCCAGTACTTC
>TRBJ2-1|NA|TRBV7-6|NA
CASSLYNNEQFF
TGTGCCAGCAGCCTTTATAACAATGAGCAGTTCTTC
>TRBJ2-3|NA|TRBV5-4|NA
CASSLDQGTDTQYF
TGTGCCAGCAGCTTGGACCAGGGGACAGATACGCAGTATTTT
>TRBJ1-1|NA|TRBV7-9|NA
CASSLIPERNTEAFF
TGTGCCAGCAGCTTAATCCCAGAAAGGAACACTGAAGCTTTCTTT
>TRBJ2-1|TRBD2|TRBV7-3|NA
CASSLIGTSGRTSSYNEQFF
TGTGCCAGCAGCTTAATTGGGACTAGCGGCAGAACGAGCTCCTACAATGAGCAGTTCTTC
>TRBJ2-5|TRBD1|TRBV27|NA
CASRPTGTGTQYF
TGTGCCAGCAGGCCGACAGGGACCGGGACCCAGTACTTC
>TRBJ2-1|NA|TRBV6-6|NA
CASSYSGLLGNEQFF
TGTGCCAGCAGTTACTCTGGGCTCCTCGGCAATGAGCAGTTCTTC
>TRBJ1-2|TRBD1|TRBV5-6|NA
CASSLRSGTGLFGYTF
TGTGCCAGCAGCTTGCGGTCCGGGACAGGGCTCTTTGGCTACACCTTC
>TRBJ2-1|TRBD2|TRBV27|NA
CASSWATSGRAYNEQFF
TGTGCCAGCAGTTGGGCGACTAGCGGGAGGGCCTACAATGAGCAGTTCTTC
>TRBJ2-5|NA|TRBV2|NA
CASSSQSRGETQYF
TGTGCCAGCAGTTCCCAGTCCCGGGGGGAGACCCAGTACTTC
>TRBJ2-4|NA|TRBV11-2|once
CASSPSRLTGKNIQYF
TGTGCCAGCAGCCCGAGTAGACTGACAGGCAAAAACATTCAGTACTTC
>TRBJ1-5|NA|TRBV27|NA
CASRPTGQGYQPQHF
TGTGCCAGCAGACCAACAGGGCAGGGTTATCAGCCCCAGCATTTT
>TRBJ2-1|TRBD2|TRBV6-5|once
CASREDGMTYNEQFF
TGTGCCAGCCGGGAGGACGGGATGACCTACAATGAGCAGTTCTTC
>TRBJ2-3|NA|TRBV11-2|few
CASSPQLPRSTDTQYF
TGTGCCAGCAGCCCCCAGCTACCGCGGAGCACAGATACGCAGTATTTT
>TRBJ2-2|NA|TRBV5-6|NA
CASSLGRNTGELFF
TGTGCCAGCAGCTTGGGCAGGAACACCGGGGAGCTGTTTTTT
>TRBJ2-3|NA|TRBV4-2|NA
CASSQDLGAPDTQYF
TGTGCCAGCAGCCAAGACTTAGGAGCCCCAGATACGCAGTATTTT
>TRBJ1-2|NA|TRBV10-3|NA
CAISETGKGYTF
TGTGCCATCAGTGAGACAGGGAAAGGCTACACCTTC
>TRBJ2-4|NA|TRBV6-1|NA
CASSEYPRNIQYF
TGTGCCAGCAGTGAATACCCGAGAAACATTCAGTACTTC
>TRBJ2-5|TRBD1|TRBV6-5|NA
CASSPTGTETQYF
TGTGCCAGCAGTCCGACAGGGACAGAGACCCAGTACTTC